The 16 T cell receptor beta chains listed next were all sequenced from one sample in a study of T cells in Graves' hyperthyroidism and ophthalmopathy. From RNA transcripts, TCR beta CDR3 regions were amplified. The HTBI set primed first-round TCR CDR3 RT-PCR. TCRdb independently ran MiXCR on the multiplex PCR reads; one entry per CDR3 protein. The table shows about 550,000 distinct CDR3 sequences, with less than 25% occurring only once. Sequences were obtained from blood. These receptor sequences come from a man younger than 35 with Graves' hyperthyroidism.

This clonotype appeared many times. The chain recombines TRBV28 with TRBJ1-1; D is uncertain. CDR3 length: 13 residues. CDR1 MDHEN and CDR2 SYDVKM come from the germline V gene. V lost 7 bases, J lost 2 bases, and 11 bases lay in between. The CDR3 spells CASTAGFNTEAFF. The CDR3 bases are TGTGCCAGCACGGCCGGCTTTAACACTGAAGCTTTCTTT.

The chain employs TRBV10-2 and TRBJ2-7; 9 nucleotides line up with TRBD1. The junction had 7 bases not matched to a gene; V was cut back by 4 bases and J by 6 bases. Germline values: CDR1 WSHSY, CDR2 SAAADI. There are 14 residues in the CDR3. The CDR3 reads CASSGRDREGEQYF. CDR3 sequence (DNA): TGCGCCAGCAGTGGCCGGGACAGGGAAGGCGAGCAGTACTTC.

This clonotype was recorded many times. This chain joins TRBV6-1 and TRBJ1-5; possibly TRBD1 for D (5 bases). The CDR3 loop spans 16 amino acids. Looked up from germline, CDR1 is MNHNS and CDR2 is SASEGT. V lost 4 bases and J lost 4, with 17 bases in between. The chain's CDR3 is CASSGGETGVNQPQHF. CDR3 in DNA: TGTGCCAGCAGTGGGGGGGAAACAGGAGTTAATCAGCCCCAGCATTTT.

The table lists this clonotype with many counts. The gene calls are TRBV12-3 or TRBV12-4 and TRBJ2-2; 7 positions match TRBD1. CDR3 length: 17 amino acids. V shed 7 bases, J shed 0 bases, and the junction held 11 bases outside the gene matches. CDR3: CASTSYPGTANTGELFF. CDR3 DNA sequence: TGTGCCAGCACTTCTTACCCCGGGACAGCGAACACCGGGGAGCTGTTTTTT.

At least ten counts were recorded for this clonotype. CDR3 in DNA: TGTGCCAGCAGCCATTACACCGGGGAGCTGTTTTTT. Protein product: CASSHYTGELFF. The chain is built from TRBV7-2 and TRBJ2-2; the D is unclear. Germline V gene sequence: CDR1 SGHTA, CDR2 FQGNSA. The CDR3 runs to 12 residues. V was shortened by 5 bases and J by 3 bases, with 4 bases between the two germline ends.

The chain is built from TRBV19 and TRBJ1-1; D gene ambiguous. The V gene's germline CDR1 is LNHDA and CDR2 SQIVND (reference sequence). The CDR3 totals 14 residues. Trimming took off 1 base at V and 4 bases at J, with 10 bases between the two ends. CDR3 region: CASSIGPGSTEAFF. DNA of the CDR3: TGTGCCAGTAGTATAGGTCCGGGTTCCACTGAAGCTTTCTTT.

This clonotype was seen many times. The chain uses TRBV6-5 and TRBJ1-2, with D possibly matching TRBD1 (6 bases). Deletions cut 4 bases from V and 3 bases from J, with 9 bases between. This CDR3 has 13 amino acids. Germline loops: CDR1 MNHEY, CDR2 SVGAGI. The CDR3 DNA follows: TGTGCCAGCAGTTGGACAGTCGACTATGGCTACACCTTC. It encodes CASSWTVDYGYTF.

This clonotype was counted ten times or more. This chain joins TRBV28 and TRBJ2-7; 7 bases map to TRBD2. J was trimmed by 3 bases and V by 6 bases; bases with no gene match: 11. This CDR3 has 15 residues. CDR1 is MDHEN, CDR2 SYDVKM, per germline. CDR3 sequence: CASRLLAPGGYEQYF. CDR3 bases: TGTGCCAGCAGATTACTAGCGCCGGGGGGCTACGAGCAGTACTTC.

This clonotype showed up many times. V gene TRBV15 combines with J gene TRBJ2-7; 9 positions agree with TRBD1. The length of the CDR3 is 16 residues. CDR1 is LNHNV, CDR2 YYDKDF, per germline (reference sequence). With 0 bases clipped from V and 0 bases from J, the junction kept 3 bases outside the gene matches. The CDR3 DNA follows: TGTGCCACCAGCAGAGAGAACAGGGGGCTCTCCTACGAGCAGTACTTC. Translated, it gives CATSRENRGLSYEQYF.

The chain combines TRBV20-1 with TRBJ1-1, with D tentatively TRBD1 (5 bases). With 1 base removed from V and 0 bases from J, the gap between germline ends came to 9 bases. From germline, CDR1 is DFQATT and CDR2 SNEGSKA (reference sequence). This CDR3 is built from 14 residues. This CDR3 is CSARAGGLNTEAFF. CDR3 DNA: TGCAGTGCTAGAGCGGGGGGATTGAACACTGAAGCTTTCTTT.

In DNA, the CDR3 is TGCAGCGTGGGGACCTACCGAAACTTCTACGAGCAGTACTTC. It codes for CSVGTYRNFYEQYF. The chain couples TRBV29-1 to TRBJ2-7, with D perhaps being TRBD1 or TRBD2 (5 bases each). CDR1 and CDR2 from the germline V gene are SQVTM and ANQGSEA. The CDR3 has 14 amino acids. Trimming took off 6 bases at V and 3 bases at J, with 18 bases between the two ends.

In this sample, this clonotype turned up a few times. This sequence joins TRBV19 and TRBJ2-4; weak D call: TRBD1 (5 bases). CDR3 length: 14 amino acids. V lost 4 bases and J lost 1, with 8 bases in between. CDR1 is LNHDA and CDR2 is SQIVND in the germline V gene (reference sequence). In nucleotides, the CDR3 is TGTGCCAGTAGTACCCAGGGTGCCAAAAACATTCAGTACTTC. It encodes CASSTQGAKNIQYF.

This clonotype was recorded many times. The chain recombines TRBV11-2 with TRBJ2-4; D might be TRBD1 (5 bases). V was cut by 5 bases and J by 0 bases, with 14 bases left in between. The CDR3 is 16 residues long. Germline assignment: CDR1 SGHAT and CDR2 FQNNGV. For the CDR3, the DNA is TGTGCCAGCAGCCCTTTCAGGGATCTAGCCAAAAACATTCAGTACTTC. Translating gives CASSPFRDLAKNIQYF.

This clonotype was counted at least ten times. The chain has TRBV6-1 and TRBJ1-1; D call uncertain. Germline V gives CDR1 MNHNS, CDR2 SASEGT. This CDR3 region has 12 residues. V was clipped by 7 bases and J by 0 bases, with 6 bases between them. CDR3 sequence reads: CASMGMNTEAFF. The DNA of the CDR3 is TGTGCCAGCATGGGTATGAACACTGAAGCTTTCTTT.

This clonotype was observed at least ten times. The chain has TRBV10-2 and TRBJ2-7; D not resolved. CDR3 size: 13 residues. Germline assignment: CDR1 WSHSY and CDR2 SAAADI. Trimming left V 0 bases short and J 3 bases short, with 6 bases between. This chain's CDR3 is CASSESADYEQYF. CDR3 in DNA: TGCGCCAGCAGTGAGTCGGCAGACTACGAGCAGTACTTC.

The rearrangement uses TRBV28 and TRBJ1-5; 9 bases fit TRBD1. Germline CDR1 is MDHEN and CDR2 is SYDVKM. This CDR3 contains 15 residues. V lost 5 bases and J lost 3; bases outside the gene matches: 5. The CDR3 DNA follows: TGTGCCAGCAGTCCGTGGACAGGGGACAATCAGCCCCAGCATTTT. Encoded protein: CASSPWTGDNQPQHF.